This T cell receptor beta chain was identified during a study of T-cell memory formation after mild COVID-19. Broader study findings: Researchers found some responding clones in pre-infection memory, a sign that cross-reactive memory joined.

In this sample, this clonotype turned up a few times. Its antigen is unidentified. The CDR3 sequence is 14 residues long. V was cut by 0 bases and J by 0 bases, with 6 bases left in between. Germline CDR1 SGHRS, CDR2 YFSETQ. TCRdb redid the calling of the 5' RACE reads with MiXCR, one entry per CDR3 protein. This sample has under 550,000 distinct CDR3 sequences, with more than 15% found just once. The sample comprised PBMCs or a T cell subset sorted from them (not recorded which). The clonotype originates from a young man who had mild COVID-19 (a few samples of this study predate the infection). Cell type and time point are not known. The V and J genes are TRBV5-1 and TRBJ2-5; no definite D call. In nucleotides, the CDR3 is TGCGCCAGCAGCTTGGAGGCAGACCAAGAGACCCAGTACTTC. Its protein product is CASSLEADQETQYF.